These T cell receptor beta chains were read from a single sample in a study of T cell responses to AZD1222 COVID-19 vaccine. TCRdb's copy holds only in-frame clones and misses some; the assay was immunoSEQ multiplex PCR. The sample records about 55,000 clones, 80% being singletons. This specimen was peripheral blood, taken 28 days after the second AZD1222 dose. These TCRs come from an adult who received the AZD1222 COVID-19 vaccine. CDR3s include the opening cysteine and the closing phenylalanine or tryptophan. D genes are given only for firm matches. The listing skips clone size in some rows; elsewhere it reads once, few, many or a size class.

j_call v_call d_call clone_size cdr3_nt cdr3_aa
TRBJ2-2 TRBV24-1 NA NA TGTGCCACCAGTGACCGGGCGACCGGGGAGCTGTTTTTT CATSDRATGELFF
TRBJ2-1 TRBV15 TRBD1 NA TGTGCCACCAGCAGGGACAGGGCCTCCTACAATGAGCAGTTCTTC CATSRDRASYNEQFF
TRBJ2-2 TRBV28 NA NA TGTGCCAGCAGTTCCCCTGGGAGGGACAGGAACACCGGGGAGCTGTTTTTT CASSSPGRDRNTGELFF
TRBJ2-3 TRBV5-1 TRBD2 few TGCGCCAGCAGCTTGGAGGCAGCGGGAGGAGCCTCAGATACGCAGTATTTT CASSLEAAGGASDTQYF
TRBJ2-1 TRBV28 NA NA TGTGCCAGCAGCTGGACGAGGACCTACAATGAGCAGTTCTTC CASSWTRTYNEQFF
TRBJ1-4 TRBV19 TRBD1 NA TGTGCCAGTAGCCCTCCGGGACAGGGTAATGAAAAACTGTTTTTT CASSPPGQGNEKLFF
TRBJ1-1 TRBV6-1 NA once TGTGCCAGCAGTGAAGCGCTGAACACTGAAGCTTTCTTT CASSEALNTEAFF
TRBJ1-1 TRBV20-1 NA few TGCAGTGCTAGGGGGAACACTGAAGCTTTCTTT CSARGNTEAFF
TRBJ2-2 TRBV2 NA NA TGTGCCAGCGGGAGGAATCTTCCCGGGGAGCTGTTTTTT CASGRNLPGELFF
TRBJ1-1 TRBV12-3/TRBV12-4 NA NA TGTGCCAGCAGGCGCAGGATGAACACTGAAGCTTTCTTT CASRRRMNTEAFF
TRBJ2-3 TRBV11-2 NA NA TGTGCCAGCAGCTTAGGATCCAGGGGGGTCACAGATACGCAGTATTTT CASSLGSRGVTDTQYF
TRBJ1-5 TRBV28 TRBD1 NA TGTGCCAGCAGGGGACAGGGAGGATTTCAGCCCCAGCATTTT CASRGQGGFQPQHF
TRBJ1-2 TRBV3-1/TRBV3-2 TRBD1 NA TGTGCCAGCAGCTATAACAGGGGGCGGTCTAACTATGGCTACACCTTC CASSYNRGRSNYGYTF
TRBJ2-2 TRBV9 TRBD2 few TGTGCCAGCAGCGTCCTAGCGGGAGACACCGGGGAGCTGTTTTTT CASSVLAGDTGELFF
TRBJ2-5 TRBV6-2/TRBV6-3 TRBD2 NA TGTGCCAGCAGTTACTCCTCTAGCGGGAGTGAGACCCAGTACTTC CASSYSSSGSETQYF
TRBJ1-3 TRBV3-1/TRBV3-2 NA NA TGTGCCAGCAGCCAAGGGGGGGTAGACACCATATATTTT CASSQGGVDTIYF
TRBJ1-2 TRBV3-1/TRBV3-2 NA NA TGTGCCAGCAGCCTCCTGGGGGGTCAGAGCTATGGCTACACCTTC CASSLLGGQSYGYTF
TRBJ1-6 TRBV5-4 NA NA TGTGCCAGCAGCCCAGACGCTAATTCACCCCTCCACTTT CASSPDANSPLHF
TRBJ1-1 TRBV6-5 NA NA TGTGCCAGCAGTACAGTGAACACTGAAGCTTTCTTT CASSTVNTEAFF
TRBJ2-6 TRBV28 TRBD1 NA TGTGCCAGCAGCTCAACAGGGGTATTCTCTGGGGCCAACGTCCTGACTTTC CASSSTGVFSGANVLTF
TRBJ1-5 TRBV18 TRBD1 NA TGTGCCAGCTCCCCGGACAGGGTCCTTCAGCCCCAGCATTTT CASSPDRVLQPQHF
TRBJ2-3 TRBV11-2 NA NA TGTGCCAGCAGCCTCGTAGGGGGTAAAGATACGCAGTATTTT CASSLVGGKDTQYF
TRBJ2-2 TRBV7-2 NA NA TGTGCCAGCAGCCATGGTGGTCGCAGGAACACCGGGGAGCTGTTTTTT CASSHGGRRNTGELFF
TRBJ2-7 TRBV14 NA few TGTGCCAGCAGCCAAGCCCCCACAGGCCCCTACGAGCAGTACTTC CASSQAPTGPYEQYF
TRBJ2-5 TRBV7-8 TRBD1 NA TGTGCCAGCAGCTTAGTGGGGACAGGAAACCGGGAGACCCAGTACTTC CASSLVGTGNRETQYF